This TCR beta chain was recovered during a study of cytomegalovirus exposure and HLA in healthy donors. PCR was performed using 60 Vbeta and 13 Jbeta primers. The table came from immunoSEQ multiplex PCR; TCRdb's copy has only in-frame clones and leaves some out. The sample has 74,000 or so clones, around 80% seen once. About this clone: Its antigen is unknown. A read error may produce the germline difference seen at one junction end.

Whole-study results and caveats: Later, an analysis showed that TCR beta chains associated with HLA were more clonally expanded than others that were equally common.

The CDR3 extends over 13 amino acids. Germline V gene sequence: CDR1 SEHNR, CDR2 FQNEAQ (reference sequence). This TCR came from a man between 50 and 59 years old in good health and CMV-seropositive. The sequencing input was PBMCs. The rearrangement uses TRBV7-9 and TRBJ2-5; D possibly corresponds to TRBD2 (6 bases). This CDR3 is CASSPVPLANPHF. CDR3 bases: TGTGCCAGCAGCCCGGTCCCCCTAGCGAATCCCCACTTC.